Presented here are 20 T cell receptor beta chains from one specimen sequenced in a study of cytomegalovirus exposure and HLA in healthy donors. In the PCR, 60 Vbeta and 13 Jbeta primers were used. Here immunoSEQ multiplex PCR was the method, and the copy in TCRdb shows in-frame clones only, minus some. The sample carries approximately 210,000 clones, almost 80% recorded once. The sample consisted of PBMCs. These receptor sequences come from a male donor in good health and CMV-seronegative.

V and J are TRBV19 and TRBJ1-2, with 10 bases that match TRBD1. The junction had 2 bases not matched to a gene; V was cut back by 3 bases and J by 1 base. CDR3 length: 15 residues. Germline CDR1 is LNHDA and CDR2 is SQIVND (reference sequence). The CDR3 DNA is TGTGCCAGTAGTATTGACAGGGGGCGTAACTATGGCTACACCTTC. The encoded protein is CASSIDRGRNYGYTF.

Only one count was recorded for this clone. The gene calls are TRBV7-2 and TRBJ1-5; D may be TRBD1 (6 bases). The CDR3 runs 14 residues. Trimming shortened V by 5 bases and J by 4 bases, and 12 bases separated the two germline ends. Germline CDR1 reads SGHTA; CDR2 reads FQGNSA. This CDR3 is CASSPGGGNQPQHF. The CDR3 DNA reads TGTGCCAGCAGCCCGGGAGGGGGGAATCAGCCCCAGCATTTT.

The count of this clone is one. The chain is built from TRBV30 and TRBJ1-1; D is unresolved. Trimming took off 3 bases at V and 7 bases at J, with 6 bases between the two ends. The CDR3 is 10 residues long. Germline loops: CDR1 GTSNPN, CDR2 SVGIG (reference sequence). This CDR3 is CAWSSYEAFF. The CDR3 coding sequence is TGTGCCTGGAGCTCTTATGAAGCTTTCTTT. Drawing the rest from reference TRBV30 and TRBJ1-1, the complete variable domain is SQTIHQWPATLVQPVGSPLSLECTVEGTSNPNLYWYRQAAGRGLQLLFYSVGIGQISSEVPQNLSASRPQDRQFILSSKKLLLSDSGFYLCAWSSYEAFFGQGTRLTVV.

DNA for the CDR3: TGCGCCAGCAGCTTAAGTGAGACCGGGACACCTAATGAAAAACTGTTTTTT. Translating it yields CASSLSETGTPNEKLFF. This rearrangement joins TRBV5-1 to TRBJ1-4; possibly TRBD1 for D (6 bases). CDR3 length equals 17 residues. V lost 2 bases to trimming and J lost 3 bases, with 17 bases between them. CDR1 and CDR2 from the germline V gene are SGHRS and YFSETQ.

This clone has just one count. The CDR3 reads CASRDRSHYGYTF. The CDR3 bases are TGTGCCAGCAGGGACAGGTCCCACTATGGCTACACCTTC. The rearrangement joins TRBV28 to TRBJ1-2, with 7 bases identical to TRBD1. The CDR3 spans 13 residues. J was trimmed by 3 bases and V by 6 bases; bases with no gene match: 4. Germline loops: CDR1 MDHEN, CDR2 SYDVKM.

The chain combines TRBV7-6 with TRBJ2-7, with 8 nucleotides matching TRBD2. Germline V gene lookup returns CDR1 SGHVS and CDR2 FNYEAQ. Losses at the gene ends were 2 bases for V and 6 bases for J; bases not matched to a gene: 21. The CDR3 is made up of 19 amino acids. The CDR3 sequence: CASSLSGGHELGYGREQYF. CDR3 DNA: TGTGCCAGCAGCTTAAGCGGGGGTCACGAGTTGGGTTATGGGCGCGAGCAGTACTTC.

The CDR3 here is CASSIAGGASTEAFF. CDR3 bases: TGTGCCAGTAGTATAGCGGGCGGGGCCAGCACTGAAGCTTTCTTT. This chain links TRBV19 with TRBJ1-1; D possibly corresponds to TRBD1 (5 bases). V lost 1 base to trimming and J lost 4 bases, with 13 bases between them. The germline CDR1 and CDR2 sequences are LNHDA and SQIVND (reference sequence). The CDR3 spans 15 residues.

A remark on this clone: The sample has other DNA sequences that encode this CDR3 too. The chain couples TRBV27 to TRBJ2-5; D possibly corresponds to TRBD2 (5 bases). Deletions cut 0 bases from V and 1 base from J, with 6 bases between. The CDR3 is made up of 14 amino acids. CDR1 and CDR2 (germline): MNHEY, SMNVEV (reference sequence). This CDR3 is CASSLSGIQETQYF. CDR3 nucleotides: TGTGCCAGCAGTTTATCCGGGATCCAAGAGACCCAGTACTTC.

This clone came up a few times. This chain joins TRBV7-9 and TRBJ1-3; tentatively, D is TRBD1 (5 bases). The germline V and J ends were trimmed by 2 bases and 2 bases, with 13 bases remaining between them. This CDR3 has 16 residues. CDR1 is SEHNR and CDR2 is FQNEAQ in the germline V gene (reference sequence). The CDR3 spells CASSLQGGGPGNTIYF. DNA for the CDR3: TGTGCCAGCAGCTTACAGGGTGGTGGGCCTGGAAACACCATATATTTT.

The rearrangement links TRBV5-1 to TRBJ1-1, with D possibly being TRBD1 (5 bases). Per the germline V gene, CDR1 is SGHRS and CDR2 is YFSETQ. The CDR3 runs 14 residues. V was trimmed by 0 bases and J by 1 base, leaving 7 bases between them. CDR3 sequence (DNA): TGCGCCAGCAGCTTGGGGGGCAAGAACACTGAAGCTTTCTTT. Amino acids: CASSLGGKNTEAFF. Variable domain in full (rest from reference TRBV5-1 and TRBJ1-1): KAGVTQTPRYLIKTRGQQVTLSCSPISGHRSVSWYQQTPGQGLQFLFEYFSETQRNKGNFPGRFSGRQFSNSRSEMNVSTLELGDSALYLCASSLGGKNTEAFFGQGTRLTVV.

The chain links TRBV5-1 to TRBJ2-7; 12 bases are shared with TRBD2. Germline V gene lookup returns CDR1 SGHRS and CDR2 YFSETQ. This CDR3 spans 15 amino acids. J was trimmed by 6 bases and V by 3 bases; bases with no gene match: 7. For the CDR3, the DNA is TGCGCCAGCAGCTCGACTAGCGGGGGACCTCTCGAGCAGTACTTC. It is translated as CASSSTSGGPLEQYF.

CDR3 DNA: TGCAGCGTTGATGGGAGTCTTCGGAGGACAGACCACATGAACACTGAAGCTTTCTTT. It encodes CSVDGSLRRTDHMNTEAFF. The J gene is TRBJ1-1, the V gene TRBV29-1; tentative D call: TRBD1 (6 bases). Trimming removed 3 bases from V and 0 bases from J, with 26 bases in between. Germline CDR1 SQVTM, CDR2 ANQGSEA. This CDR3 spans 19 amino acids.

The chain couples TRBV6-1 to TRBJ1-4; D not certain. Trimming took 4 bases from V and 6 from J, leaving 12 bases between them. This CDR3 has 14 amino acids. Germline values: CDR1 MNHNS, CDR2 SASEGT. CDR3 sequence reads: CASSARGSYEKLFF. The CDR3, as DNA: TGTGCCAGCAGTGCGAGAGGCAGCTATGAAAAACTGTTTTTT.

The chain employs TRBV10-3 and TRBJ1-6; weak D call: TRBD1 (5 bases). Per the germline V gene, CDR1 is ENHRY and CDR2 is SYGVKD. Trimming pared 2 bases from V and 8 bases from J, leaving 7 bases between. The CDR3 totals 13 residues. CDR3 in DNA: TGTGCCATCAGTGAGCAAGGGGATTCACCCCTCCACTTT. It specifies CAISEQGDSPLHF.

The chain links TRBV7-2 to TRBJ2-1; TRBD2 matches 8 bases. This CDR3 spans 15 amino acids. Per the germline V gene, CDR1 is SGHTA and CDR2 is FQGNSA. With V trimmed by 1 base and J by 3 bases, 2 bases remained unmatched. The CDR3 nucleotides are TGTGCCAGCAGCTTAGAAGCGGGGGTCTACAATGAGCAGTTCTTC. Translated, it gives CASSLEAGVYNEQFF.

The chain couples TRBV7-8 to TRBJ2-1; 12 nucleotides line up with TRBD2. The CDR3 length is 17 residues. J gave up 7 bases and V 5 bases, and 12 bases lay outside the gene matches. Germline V gene sequence: CDR1 SGHVS, CDR2 FQNEAQ. CDR3 DNA: TGTGCCAGCAGCGTCTACCTAACTAGCGGGAGGTCTAATGAGCAGTTCTTC. It encodes CASSVYLTSGRSNEQFF.

The CDR3 loop is CASSSAGPSNQPQHF. Here the CDR3 DNA reads TGTGCCAGCAGTTCAGCGGGGCCCTCCAATCAGCCCCAGCATTTT. The genes are TRBV6-6 and TRBJ1-5, with TRBD1 as a possible D gene (5 bases). The CDR3 has 15 amino acids. V dropped 4 bases and J dropped 3 bases, with 13 bases sitting between them. Germline CDR1 is MNHNY and CDR2 is SVGAGI (reference sequence).

A note on this clone: One end of the junction fails to match germline, which may point to a read error. The rearrangement joins TRBV5-6 to TRBJ2-7; tentative D call: TRBD2 (5 bases). This CDR3 is built from 16 residues. In germline, CDR1 is SGHDT, CDR2 YYEEEE. The CDR3 sequence is CASTLGRNLLSYEQYF. The CDR3 DNA reads as TGTGCCAGCACCTTGGGGAGAAATCTGCTCTCCTACGAGCAGTACTTC.

In its sample, this clone was seen many times. CDR3 protein: CASSDRAGSTDTQYF. The CDR3, as DNA: TGTGCCAGCAGTGACAGGGCGGGAAGCACAGATACGCAGTATTTT. The chain has TRBV6-4 and TRBJ2-3; a possible D gene is TRBD2 (6 bases). The germline V gene encodes CDR1 MRHNA and CDR2 SNTAGT. The CDR3 spans 15 residues. The ends were cut back, 2 bases at V and 0 bases at J, with 9 bases in the middle.

This clone turned up a few times. This chain links TRBV27 with TRBJ1-2; 9 bases align to TRBD1. Unmatched junction bases numbered 7, after V lost 5 bases and J lost 6 bases. Germline V gene sequence: CDR1 MNHEY, CDR2 SMNVEV (reference sequence). The CDR3 is made up of 14 amino acids. Here the CDR3 DNA reads TGTGCCAGCAGTAAGCCCGGGACAGGGAATGGCTACACCTTC. This codes for CASSKPGTGNGYTF.